The present entry profiles one TCR beta chain with its context. The antigen is not known. The study's library attached unique molecular identifiers to single cDNA molecules. Under the authors' procedure: Samples contained a median of approximately 100,000 TCRs, with a range of about 23,224 to 700,000. TCRdb re-derived calls from the 5' RACE reads in MiXCR, one entry per CDR3 protein. TCRdb's processing, not the authors' own work, is the source of the V and J calls. Among under 150,000 distinct CDR3 sequences listed, roughly 18% were seen once. Sequencing started from total RNA isolated from unfractionated whole blood. This record comes from a study of human T cells and chemical hapten exposure. Study context: The variation in per-sample TCR yields arose mainly from small differences in pooled library volumes.

The study's findings and limits: The study found that DPC sensitization did not change TCRs above 1 in 1000 frequency.

The CDR3 consists of 14 residues. Germline V gene data show CDR1 as SGHVS and CDR2 as FQNEAQ. J was trimmed by 6 bases and V by 5 bases; bases with no gene match: 3. The clonotype was recovered from a human donor in good health. This sequence joins TRBV7-8 and TRBJ2-4, with 11 nucleotides matching TRBD1. The CDR3 nucleotides read TGTGCCAGCAGCAAAGGGACAGGGGGAAACATTCAGTACTTC. The encoded protein is CASSKGTGGNIQYF.